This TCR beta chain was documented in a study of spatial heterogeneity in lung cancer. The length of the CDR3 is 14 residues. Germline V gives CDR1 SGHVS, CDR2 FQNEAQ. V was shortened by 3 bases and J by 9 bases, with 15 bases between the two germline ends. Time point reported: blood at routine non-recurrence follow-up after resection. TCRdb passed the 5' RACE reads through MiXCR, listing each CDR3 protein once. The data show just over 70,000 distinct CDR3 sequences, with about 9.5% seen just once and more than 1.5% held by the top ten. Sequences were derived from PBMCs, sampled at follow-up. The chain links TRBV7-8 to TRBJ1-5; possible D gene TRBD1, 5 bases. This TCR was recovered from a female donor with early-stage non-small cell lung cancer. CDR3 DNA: TGTGCCAGCAGCTTGGCCAGGGAATTTCCGCCCCAGCATTTT. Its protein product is CASSLAREFPPQHF. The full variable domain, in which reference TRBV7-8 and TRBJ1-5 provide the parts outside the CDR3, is GAGVSQSPRYKVAKRGQDVALRCDPISGHVSLFWYQQALGQGPEFLTYFQNEAQLDKSGLPSDRFFAERPEGSVSTLKIQRTQQEDSAVYLCASSLAREFPPQHFGDGTRLSIL.